This TCR beta chain was found in a study of OX40 agonist ivuxolimab in advanced cancers. General observations from the study: Also showing low normalized T-cell clonal expansion were some of the nonresponders.

The CDR3 spans 11 residues. Germline V gene data show CDR1 as ENHRY and CDR2 as SYGVKD. With 8 bases removed from V and 5 bases from J, the gap between germline ends came to 9 bases. Produced via immunoSEQ multiplex PCR; TCRdb's table is partial and in-frame only. The data show 30,000 to 40,000 clones, around 84% seen once. Turning to this clone: No antigen is known for it.

The V gene is TRBV10-3, the J gene TRBJ2-5, with no clear D. This sequence was found in an adult with an advanced solid tumor such as melanoma, head and neck, liver or kidney cancer. Material: CD4+ or CD8+ T cells sorted from blood, obtained in a trial of the OX40 agonist ivuxolimab. This CDR3 reads CAISQQETQYF. The CDR3 DNA follows: TGTGCCATCTCTCAGCAGGAGACCCAGTACTTC.